The rows below give T cell receptor beta chains drawn from one sample of a study of post-analysis software for immune sequencing data. TCRdb redid the calling of the PCR reads with MiXCR, one entry per CDR3 protein. The sample has around 200,000 distinct CDR3 sequences, 29% seen once. Sequencing was performed on blood. These receptors were obtained from a girl aged 2-17 years with multiple sclerosis. The CDR3 runs from the conserved cysteine through the conserved F or W. Each record gives: J gene, D gene, V gene, clone size, CDR3 protein, CDR3 DNA. A D gene is named only where the DNA matches it firmly. Clone size is stated in some rows and not others, as once, few, many or a class when expanded.

TRBJ1-2 . TRBV29-1 many CSVNFGVNYGYTF TGCAGCGTGAACTTCGGGGTAAACTATGGCTACACCTTC
TRBJ1-1 . TRBV6-5 few CASSYSLFREVAEAFF TGTGCCAGCAGTTACTCGTTATTCAGGGAAGTCGCTGAAGCTTTCTTT
TRBJ2-5 . TRBV12-3/TRBV12-4 few CAINYGGRKTQYF TGTGCCATCAACTACGGGGGGCGAAAGACCCAGTACTTC
TRBJ2-6 . TRBV24-1 many CATSVSGANVLTF TGTGCCACCAGTGTCTCTGGGGCCAACGTCCTGACTTTC
TRBJ2-3 . TRBV5-1 . CASMNRGARDTQYF TGCGCCAGCATGAACCGGGGGGCGAGGGATACGCAGTATTTT
TRBJ2-5 TRBD2 TRBV20-1 many CSARPLLAGGKETQYF TGCAGTGCTAGACCCCTCCTAGCGGGAGGAAAGGAGACCCAGTACTTC
TRBJ2-7 TRBD2 TRBV28 . CASSSPGTRGYEQYF TGTGCCAGCTCCTCCCCCGGGACTAGGGGGTACGAGCAGTACTTC
TRBJ1-1 . TRBV5-1 many CASSSLGRAAEAFF TGCGCCAGCAGCTCTCTCGGCCGGGCAGCCGAAGCTTTCTTT
TRBJ2-1 . TRBV6-1 many CASSAATRRYNEQFF TGTGCCAGCAGTGCGGCCACCAGAAGATACAATGAGCAGTTCTTC
TRBJ1-1 . TRBV5-1 few CASSFLGGGTEAFF TGCGCCAGCAGCTTTTTGGGGGGTGGGACTGAAGCTTTCTTT
TRBJ1-6 . TRBV15 . CATSGRQSSSYNSPLHF TGTGCCACCAGCGGGAGACAGTCCTCCTCCTATAATTCACCCCTCCACTTT
TRBJ1-2 . TRBV5-5 few CASSLGAGIDYGYTF TGTGCCAGCAGCTTGGGGGCCGGGATTGACTATGGCTACACCTTC
TRBJ1-1 . TRBV20-1 few CSAAAGRGIEAFF TGCAGTGCCGCGGCGGGCCGCGGTATTGAAGCTTTCTTT
TRBJ1-2 . TRBV28 . CASSLSGYSYTF TGTGCCAGCAGTTTATCAGGCTATAGCTACACCTTC
TRBJ2-1 . TRBV20-1 many CSALYRAHYNEQFF TGCAGTGCTCTGTACAGGGCCCATTACAATGAGCAGTTCTTC
TRBJ1-2 . TRBV24-1 many CATSDSGGSDYGYTF TGTGCCACCAGTGATTCGGGGGGCTCGGACTATGGCTACACCTTC
TRBJ2-4 . TRBV6-6 many CATNKGSDIQYF TGTGCCACCAATAAAGGGAGCGACATTCAGTACTTC
TRBJ2-5 TRBD1 TRBV20-1 few CSASGQQETQYF TGCAGTGCCTCGGGACAGCAAGAGACCCAGTACTTC
TRBJ1-4 TRBD1 TRBV9 . CAGSPGQGASNEKLFF TGTGCCGGCAGTCCGGGACAGGGGGCCTCTAATGAAAAACTGTTTTTT
TRBJ1-1 . TRBV7-2 . CAGSSRTGTNTEAFF TGTGCCGGCAGCTCGCGTACAGGGACGAACACTGAAGCTTTCTTT
TRBJ2-1 . TRBV5-1 . CASSSTGPASLQGEQFF TGCGCCAGCAGCTCTACGGGACCAGCGTCCCTACAGGGTGAGCAGTTCTTC
TRBJ2-1 . TRBV28 many CASTLGFYNEQFF TGTGCCAGCACTTTGGGGTTCTACAATGAGCAGTTCTTC
TRBJ2-1 . TRBV7-2 few CASSFPGAYNEQFF TGTGCCAGCAGCTTCCCAGGGGCCTACAATGAGCAGTTCTTC
TRBJ1-1 . TRBV12-3/TRBV12-4 many CASSPDPYANTEAFF TGTGCCAGCAGTCCAGATCCTTATGCGAACACTGAAGCTTTCTTT
TRBJ2-7 TRBD2 TRBV18 . CASSKGTSGALYYEQYF TGTGCCAGCTCAAAAGGGACTAGCGGGGCCCTCTACTACGAGCAGTACTTC